This T cell receptor (beta chain) was profiled in a study of sequential checkpoint blockade in melanoma. The table came from immunoSEQ multiplex PCR; TCRdb's copy has only in-frame clones and leaves some out. The data hold about 40,000 clones, with roughly 88% observed a single time. Treatment reported: randomized to nivolumab then ipilimumab (arm A) or the reverse (arm B). The count of this clone is one. Specimen: CD8+ T cells sorted from blood (inferred from file names), collected from a patient given nivolumab and ipilimumab in sequence. The TCR comes from a human donor with melanoma.

The CDR3 here is CASSFRDRGLETQYF. The CDR3 DNA is TGTGCCAGCAGCTTCCGGGACAGGGGGCTGGAGACCCAGTACTTC. The V and J genes are TRBV5-4 and TRBJ2-5; 12 bases fit TRBD1. Germline V gives CDR1 SGHNT, CDR2 YYREEE (reference sequence). CDR3 length equals 15 residues. The V segment lost 2 bases and the J segment 5 bases; nucleotides outside the gene matches: 4.